This is a list of T cell receptor beta chains from one sample in a study of T cells in Graves' hyperthyroidism and ophthalmopathy. TCRdb fed the multiplex PCR reads into MiXCR, producing one record per CDR3 protein. Among about 380,000 distinct CDR3 sequences, approximately 12% were seen once, and the ten largest hold less than 25%. The specimen was blood. The receptors were sampled from a man younger than 40 with Graves' hyperthyroidism that later progressed to Graves' ophthalmopathy. The CDR3 runs from the conserved cysteine through the conserved F or W. D genes are given only for firm matches. Part of the rows lack a size; the others show once, few, many or a class for expanded clones.

len,abundance,j_gene,d_gene,v_gene,CDR3aa,CDR3nt
13,-,TRBJ2-3,-,TRBV6-2/TRBV6-3,CASSPTFIDTQYF,TGTGCCAGCAGTCCTACGTTTATAGATACGCAGTATTTT
18,-,TRBJ1-1,TRBD1,TRBV6-1,CASSQTDRGPREGTEAFF,TGTGCCAGCAGTCAAACAGACAGGGGGCCGAGGGAGGGCACTGAAGCTTTCTTT
13,few,TRBJ2-7,TRBD1,TRBV5-1,CASRYDRAYEQYF,TGCGCCAGCAGATATGACAGGGCCTACGAGCAGTACTTC
15,many,TRBJ2-7,-,TRBV6-1,CASSPDPMGSYEQYF,TGTGCCAGCAGCCCTGACCCGATGGGCTCCTACGAGCAGTACTTC
13,many,TRBJ2-5,-,TRBV11-1,CASRQQGSETQYF,TGTGCCAGCAGGCAACAGGGTTCAGAGACCCAGTACTTC
13,-,TRBJ1-1,-,TRBV11-1,CASSLRSPTEAFF,TGTGCCAGCAGCTTAAGGTCCCCCACTGAAGCTTTCTTT
14,many,TRBJ1-5,-,TRBV24-1,CATSDHQGNQPQHF,TGTGCCACCAGTGATCATCAGGGCAATCAGCCCCAGCATTTT
15,few,TRBJ2-3,-,TRBV12-3/TRBV12-4,CASRPLTSLADTQYF,TGTGCCAGCAGGCCACTAACTAGCCTCGCAGATACGCAGTATTTT
14,once,TRBJ1-3,-,TRBV5-6,CASSRRRTGNTIYF,TGTGCCAGCAGCAGGAGGAGAACTGGAAACACCATATATTTT
14,many,TRBJ1-3,-,TRBV11-2,CASRKDTSGNTIYF,TGTGCCAGCAGGAAGGACACCTCTGGAAACACCATATATTTT
11,many,TRBJ1-2,TRBD1,TRBV12-3/TRBV12-4,CASSHRGGYTF,TGTGCCAGCAGTCACAGGGGTGGCTACACCTTC
15,many,TRBJ1-4,-,TRBV13,CASSSRQEVDEKLFF,TGTGCCAGCAGCTCGCGACAGGAGGTGGATGAAAAACTGTTTTTT
13,many,TRBJ1-2,-,TRBV12-3/TRBV12-4,CASKGGDTYGYTF,TGTGCCAGCAAGGGGGGGGACACCTATGGCTACACCTTC
14,many,TRBJ2-3,-,TRBV12-3/TRBV12-4,CASGPGTMTDTQYF,TGTGCCAGCGGACCCGGGACGATGACAGATACGCAGTATTTT
13,-,TRBJ1-2,-,TRBV27,CASSQDRLCGYTF,TGTGCCAGCAGCCAGGACAGACTCTGTGGCTACACCTTC
19,many,TRBJ2-3,TRBD2,TRBV2,CASSLTLGLAITSTDTQYF,TGTGCCAGCAGCTTAACCCTCGGACTAGCGATAACTAGCACAGATACGCAGTATTTT
14,-,TRBJ1-3,-,TRBV18,CASSPSDSGNTIYF,TGTGCCAGCTCACCCTCAGATTCTGGAAACACCATATATTTT
16,few,TRBJ1-2,-,TRBV5-1,CASSLPGLGIMAGYTF,TGCGCCAGCAGTCTACCTGGGCTGGGTATTATGGCTGGCTACACCTTC
14,-,TRBJ1-4,-,TRBV7-9,CASSKHTTNEKLFF,TGTGCCAGCAGCAAACACACAACTAATGAAAAACTGTTTTTT
12,-,TRBJ1-2,-,TRBV19,CASRSGQRGYTF,TGTGCCAGTAGGTCGGGACAACGGGGCTACACCTTC
12,-,TRBJ1-6,-,TRBV4-1,CASRDGNSPLHF,TGCGCCAGCCGGGACGGAAATTCACCCCTCCACTTT
16,-,TRBJ1-2,TRBD1,TRBV18,CASSPPGRTGAYGYSF,TGTGCCAGCTCACCACCGGGGCGTACAGGGGCCTATGGCTACAGCTTC
15,-,TRBJ2-2,TRBD1,TRBV19,CASSIWTGPSGELFF,TGTGCCAGTAGTATTTGGACAGGGCCTTCGGGGGAGCTGTTTTTT
14,-,TRBJ1-3,-,TRBV28,CASSPGQPGNTIYF,TGTGCCAGCAGCCCCGGACAGCCTGGAAACACCATATATTTT
14,many,TRBJ2-7,TRBD1,TRBV5-5,CASSMTGGRYEQYF,TGTGCCAGCAGCATGACAGGGGGTCGCTACGAGCAGTACTTC
15,many,TRBJ2-7,-,TRBV5-1,CASSPAPANPYEQYF,TGCGCCAGCAGCCCCGCACCGGCCAACCCTTACGAGCAGTACTTC
16,many,TRBJ2-1,TRBD2,TRBV5-4,CASSKALAGGYNEQFF,TGTGCCAGCAGCAAAGCACTAGCGGGGGGATACAATGAGCAGTTCTTC